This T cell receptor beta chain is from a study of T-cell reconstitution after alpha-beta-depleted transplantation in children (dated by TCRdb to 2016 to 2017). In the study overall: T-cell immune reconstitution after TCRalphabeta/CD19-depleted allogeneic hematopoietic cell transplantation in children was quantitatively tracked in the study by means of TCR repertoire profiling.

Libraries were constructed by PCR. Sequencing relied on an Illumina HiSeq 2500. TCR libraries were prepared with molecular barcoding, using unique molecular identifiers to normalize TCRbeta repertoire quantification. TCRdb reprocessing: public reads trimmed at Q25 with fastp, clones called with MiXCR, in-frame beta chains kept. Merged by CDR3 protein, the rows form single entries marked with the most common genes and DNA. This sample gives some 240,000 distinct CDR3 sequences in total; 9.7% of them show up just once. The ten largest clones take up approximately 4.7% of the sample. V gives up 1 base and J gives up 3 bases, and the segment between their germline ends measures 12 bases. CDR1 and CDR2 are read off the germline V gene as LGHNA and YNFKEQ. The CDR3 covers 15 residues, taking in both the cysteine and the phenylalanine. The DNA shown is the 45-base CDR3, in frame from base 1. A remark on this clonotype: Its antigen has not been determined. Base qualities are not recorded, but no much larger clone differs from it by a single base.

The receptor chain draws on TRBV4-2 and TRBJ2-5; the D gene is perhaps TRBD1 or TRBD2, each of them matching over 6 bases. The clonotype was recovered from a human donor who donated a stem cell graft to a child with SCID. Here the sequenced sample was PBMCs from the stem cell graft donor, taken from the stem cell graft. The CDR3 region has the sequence CASSQGGAGKETQYF. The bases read TGTGCCAGCAGCCAAGGGGGGGCAGGGAAAGAGACCCAGTACTTC.